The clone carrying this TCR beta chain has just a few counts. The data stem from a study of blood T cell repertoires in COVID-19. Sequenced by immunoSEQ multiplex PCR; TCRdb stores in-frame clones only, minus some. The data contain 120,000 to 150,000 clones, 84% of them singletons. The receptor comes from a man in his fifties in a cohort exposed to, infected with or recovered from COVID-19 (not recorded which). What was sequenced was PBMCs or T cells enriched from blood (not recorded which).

The CDR3 loop reads CASSYKQGWEQYF. The CDR3 nucleotides read TGTGCCAGCAGCTATAAACAGGGATGGGAGCAGTACTTC. The chain employs TRBV11-3 and TRBJ2-7; a possible D gene is TRBD1 (6 bases). This CDR3 has 13 residues. CDR1 is SGHNT, CDR2 YENEEA, per germline. V lost 4 bases, J lost 7 bases, and 14 bases lay in between.